This is a list of T cell receptor beta chains from one sample in a study of CXCR3-negative and CXCR3-positive naive CD8 T cells. TCRdb reprocessed the 5' RACE reads, with one entry per CDR3 protein and no DNA. The sample holds some 150,000 distinct CDR3 sequences. The specimen sequenced was naive CXCR3+ CD8+ T cells from blood. All receptors come from a human donor in good health. Some clones in this sample may be carry-over from other donors' samples. Both conserved end residues are part of each CDR3. Fields, in order: V gene, CDR3 length, J gene, CDR3 protein.

V: TRBV4-3; length: 14; J: TRBJ2-2; CDR3: CASSPRFGPGELFF
V: TRBV5-1; length: 16; J: TRBJ2-1; CDR3: CASSHGFRDSHNEQFF
V: TRBV2; length: 16; J: TRBJ1-1; CDR3: CASRESQGKMNTEAFF
V: TRBV7-2; length: 13; J: TRBJ2-7; CDR3: CASSLSPSYEQYF
V: TRBV7-2; length: 14; J: TRBJ1-2; CDR3: CASSLSPWDEGYTF
V: TRBV6-6; length: 15; J: TRBJ2-7; CDR3: CASSYMENRAYEQYF
V: TRBV29-1; length: 15; J: TRBJ1-1; CDR3: CSVEFQDRLNTEAFF
V: TRBV6-2/TRBV6-3; length: 13; J: TRBJ1-1; CDR3: CASSYGSGIEAFF
V: TRBV4-3; length: 14; J: TRBJ2-7; CDR3: CASSQDPGLDEQYF
V: TRBV25-1; length: 16; J: TRBJ2-2; CDR3: CASSEYGGHRTGELFF
V: TRBV9; length: 12; J: TRBJ2-2; CDR3: CASSALTGELFF
V: TRBV4-1; length: 16; J: TRBJ2-1; CDR3: CASSHLSGGPYNEQFF
V: TRBV7-3; length: 17; J: TRBJ1-1; CDR3: CASSSWGQGGMNTEAFF
V: TRBV7-9; length: 13; J: TRBJ1-1; CDR3: CASRSSGNTEAFF
V: TRBV3-1; length: 13; J: TRBJ2-7; CDR3: CASSQGGGNEQYF
V: TRBV7-9; length: 12; J: TRBJ2-7; CDR3: CASSSLVYEQYF
V: TRBV21-1; length: 17; J: TRBJ2-1; CDR3: CASSKLHRGRKDYEQFF
V: TRBV7-9; length: 13; J: TRBJ2-7; CDR3: CASTQGRVYEQYF
V: TRBV9; length: 16; J: TRBJ1-2; CDR3: CASRGAGPGTDYGYTF
V: TRBV29-1; length: 16; J: TRBJ2-2; CDR3: CSVEGDRGRGTGELFF
V: TRBV6-5; length: 15; J: TRBJ2-3; CDR3: CASAKGPGVTDTQYF
V: TRBV9; length: 13; J: TRBJ2-3; CDR3: CASSVWSTDTQYF
V: TRBV21-1; length: 17; J: TRBJ2-3; CDR3: CASSKRPGLIMHDTQYF
V: TRBV5-1; length: 13; J: TRBJ1-5; CDR3: CASSLFGNQPQHF
V: TRBV6-5; length: 14; J: TRBJ2-5; CDR3: CASSLTGTQETQYF
V: TRBV29-1; length: 12; J: TRBJ2-7; CDR3: CSVIGDPYEQYF
V: TRBV20-1; length: 16; J: TRBJ2-2; CDR3: CSARDRRRQETGELFF
V: TRBV7-9; length: 13; J: TRBJ1-2; CDR3: CASSLGWTYGYTF
V: TRBV7-6; length: 16; J: TRBJ2-7; CDR3: CASSLAGGQISYEQYF
V: TRBV10-3; length: 15; J: TRBJ1-2; CDR3: CAIPSKGATSLGYTF
V: TRBV7-8; length: 15; J: TRBJ1-4; CDR3: CASSLHLLTNEKLFF
V: TRBV12-3/TRBV12-4; length: 15; J: TRBJ1-2; CDR3: CASTPDRMGTYGYTF
V: TRBV28; length: 20; J: TRBJ2-4; CDR3: CASSLEVAGGRELAKNIQYF
V: TRBV5-4; length: 15; J: TRBJ2-5; CDR3: CASSLVYGEQETQYF
V: TRBV28; length: 12; J: TRBJ2-5; CDR3: CASSFLEETQYF
V: TRBV28; length: 16; J: TRBJ1-1; CDR3: CASSGAPGQGNTEAFF
V: TRBV6-2/TRBV6-3; length: 13; J: TRBJ1-2; CDR3: CASSTTGDYGYTF
V: TRBV11-2; length: 15; J: TRBJ2-1; CDR3: CASSLRAGSNNEQFF
V: TRBV2; length: 14; J: TRBJ2-1; CDR3: CASGDLSSYNEQFF
V: TRBV20-1; length: 15; J: TRBJ2-7; CDR3: CSSREGTSGSYEQYF
V: TRBV20-1; length: 14; J: TRBJ2-7; CDR3: CSASASGITYEQYF
V: TRBV9; length: 14; J: TRBJ2-7; CDR3: CASSGGTGYREQYF
V: TRBV28; length: 15; J: TRBJ2-3; CDR3: CASSPIAGSTDTQYF
V: TRBV29-1; length: 16; J: TRBJ2-1; CDR3: CSVVGVGGDPYNEQFF
V: TRBV12-3/TRBV12-4; length: 14; J: TRBJ2-1; CDR3: CASSLSGGFNEQFF
V: TRBV9; length: 15; J: TRBJ2-1; CDR3: CASSPPGTRWNEQFF
V: TRBV4-3; length: 16; J: TRBJ2-7; CDR3: CASSQDPAGGAYEQYF
V: TRBV7-9; length: 13; J: TRBJ1-5; CDR3: CASSRDSIWPQHF
V: TRBV7-2; length: 17; J: TRBJ2-5; CDR3: CASSFYAGTQFDHGLYF
V: TRBV7-2; length: 13; J: TRBJ1-1; CDR3: CASSPGLNTEAFF